The source of this T cell receptor beta chain is a study of cytomegalovirus exposure and HLA in healthy donors. Points from the study as a whole: A later analysis showed HLA-associated TCR beta chains outstripping equally common others in clonal expansion.

A word on this clone: Its antigen is still unknown.

Primers for the PCR totalled 60 Vbeta and 13 Jbeta. Sequencing was performed with immunoSEQ multiplex PCR; in TCRdb, only in-frame clones are kept and a portion is missing. The table includes roughly 70,000 clones, around 75% detected once. The sample was PBMCs. This receptor was obtained from a man in his sixties or seventies in good health and CMV-seronegative.

DNA for the CDR3: TGCGCCAGCAGCCAAGATAGCGCGAATTCACCCCTCCACTTT. Translation: CASSQDSANSPLHF. The rearrangement links TRBV4-3 to TRBJ1-6, with no clear D. The germline V gene encodes CDR1 LGHNA and CDR2 YSLEER. The CDR3 totals 14 residues. V gave up 0 bases and J gave up 7 bases, with 7 bases separating them.